These T cell receptor beta chains were read from a single sample in a study of blood T cells in healthy people across ages. TCRdb redid the calling of the 5' RACE reads with MiXCR, one entry per CDR3 protein. Here the sample spans about 760,000 distinct CDR3 sequences, more than 55% being singletons. Sequencing was done on a sample of blood. These receptors came from a man aged 35 to 55 in good health. CDR3s include the opening cysteine and the closing phenylalanine or tryptophan. A D gene is named only where the DNA matches it firmly. Clone sizes are given selectively: once, few, many, or a class where the clone is expanded.

CDR3 length: 15
V gene: TRBV27
D gene: TRBD2
J gene: TRBJ2-1
clone size: -
CDR3 protein: CASSPLVGGRNEQFF
CDR3 DNA: TGTGCCAGCAGTCCTTTAGTGGGAGGGAGGAATGAGCAGTTCTTC

CDR3 length: 13
V gene: TRBV5-1
D gene: -
J gene: TRBJ2-3
clone size: -
CDR3 protein: CASTIPSTDTQYF
CDR3 DNA: TGCGCCAGCACAATCCCCAGCACAGATACGCAGTATTTT

CDR3 length: 13
V gene: TRBV20-1
D gene: TRBD1
J gene: TRBJ1-2
clone size: -
CDR3 protein: CSAVGQPNYGYTF
CDR3 DNA: TGCAGTGCCGTGGGACAGCCAAACTATGGCTACACCTTC

CDR3 length: 14
V gene: TRBV12-3/TRBV12-4
D gene: -
J gene: TRBJ1-2
clone size: -
CDR3 protein: CASSQSRTYNGYTF
CDR3 DNA: TGTGCCAGCAGTCAGTCCAGGACATATAATGGCTACACCTTC

CDR3 length: 18
V gene: TRBV24-1
D gene: TRBD1
J gene: TRBJ2-4
clone size: -
CDR3 protein: CATSEGTGRGAAKNIQYF
CDR3 DNA: TGTGCCACCAGTGAAGGGACAGGTCGGGGAGCGGCCAAAAACATTCAGTACTTC

CDR3 length: 13
V gene: TRBV20-1
D gene: -
J gene: TRBJ2-5
clone size: -
CDR3 protein: CSARKENQETQYF
CDR3 DNA: TGCAGTGCTAGAAAGGAAAACCAAGAGACCCAGTACTTC

CDR3 length: 15
V gene: TRBV9
D gene: -
J gene: TRBJ2-5
clone size: -
CDR3 protein: CASSASAGRDNEQYF
CDR3 DNA: TGTGCCAGCAGCGCATCGGCGGGGAGAGACAATGAGCAGTACTTC

CDR3 length: 13
V gene: TRBV20-1
D gene: -
J gene: TRBJ2-5
clone size: -
CDR3 protein: CSARGQLWETQYF
CDR3 DNA: TGCAGTGCTAGAGGACAGTTGTGGGAGACCCAGTACTTC

CDR3 length: 11
V gene: TRBV6-1
D gene: -
J gene: TRBJ1-2
clone size: -
CDR3 protein: CASCGNYGYTF
CDR3 DNA: TGTGCCAGCTGCGGGAACTATGGCTACACCTTC

CDR3 length: 17
V gene: TRBV20-1
D gene: TRBD2
J gene: TRBJ2-3
clone size: -
CDR3 protein: CSASPSGGTLGTDTQYF
CDR3 DNA: TGCAGTGCTAGCCCTAGCGGGGGGACCCTGGGGACAGATACGCAGTATTTT

CDR3 length: 13
V gene: TRBV6-4
D gene: -
J gene: TRBJ2-5
clone size: -
CDR3 protein: CASSGLRGETQYF
CDR3 DNA: TGCGCCAGTTCCGGGCTGAGGGGAGAGACCCAGTACTTC

CDR3 length: 13
V gene: TRBV29-1
D gene: -
J gene: TRBJ2-5
clone size: -
CDR3 protein: CSVEESSQETQYF
CDR3 DNA: TGCAGCGTTGAAGAGAGCAGCCAAGAGACCCAGTACTTC

CDR3 length: 17
V gene: TRBV9
D gene: -
J gene: TRBJ2-6
clone size: few
CDR3 protein: CASSVAEVHLGANVLTF
CDR3 DNA: TGTGCCAGCAGCGTAGCTGAGGTCCACCTTGGGGCCAACGTCCTGACTTTC

CDR3 length: 12
V gene: TRBV29-1
D gene: -
J gene: TRBJ2-5
clone size: few
CDR3 protein: CSVSDSSETQYF
CDR3 DNA: TGCAGCGTTTCCGACAGCTCAGAGACCCAGTACTTC

CDR3 length: 13
V gene: TRBV29-1
D gene: TRBD2
J gene: TRBJ2-1
clone size: -
CDR3 protein: CSVEFLAGAEQFF
CDR3 DNA: TGCAGCGTTGAATTTCTAGCGGGGGCGGAGCAGTTCTTC

CDR3 length: 14
V gene: TRBV27
D gene: TRBD1
J gene: TRBJ2-7
clone size: few
CDR3 protein: CASSQGQVSYEQYF
CDR3 DNA: TGTGCCAGCAGTCAGGGACAGGTTTCCTACGAGCAGTACTTC

CDR3 length: 16
V gene: TRBV20-1
D gene: TRBD2
J gene: TRBJ2-1
clone size: -
CDR3 protein: CSARDPAGGGYNEQFF
CDR3 DNA: TGCAGTGCTAGGGACCCCGCGGGGGGCGGCTACAATGAGCAGTTCTTC

CDR3 length: 13
V gene: TRBV19
D gene: -
J gene: TRBJ1-6
clone size: -
CDR3 protein: CASLGARNSPLHF
CDR3 DNA: TGTGCCAGTCTGGGGGCGCGGAATTCACCCCTCCACTTT

CDR3 length: 15
V gene: TRBV24-1
D gene: -
J gene: TRBJ2-5
clone size: -
CDR3 protein: CATSKQHGVGETQYF
CDR3 DNA: TGTGCCACCAGTAAGCAACATGGGGTAGGAGAGACCCAGTACTTC

CDR3 length: 14
V gene: TRBV29-1
D gene: -
J gene: TRBJ1-2
clone size: -
CDR3 protein: CSVDPLGAGYGYTF
CDR3 DNA: TGCAGCGTTGATCCTCTGGGGGCCGGCTATGGCTACACCTTC

CDR3 length: 14
V gene: TRBV18
D gene: -
J gene: TRBJ2-5
clone size: -
CDR3 protein: CASSPASREDTQYF
CDR3 DNA: TGTGCCAGCTCACCCGCATCCCGGGAAGACACCCAGTACTTC

CDR3 length: 15
V gene: TRBV7-6
D gene: TRBD2
J gene: TRBJ2-3
clone size: -
CDR3 protein: CASSGLAGITDTQYF
CDR3 DNA: TGTGCCAGCAGCGGGCTAGCGGGCATAACAGATACGCAGTATTTT

CDR3 length: 11
V gene: TRBV12-3/TRBV12-4
D gene: -
J gene: TRBJ2-7
clone size: -
CDR3 protein: CASSPQGEQYF
CDR3 DNA: TGTGCCAGCAGTCCTCAGGGCGAGCAGTACTTC

CDR3 length: 16
V gene: TRBV6-5
D gene: TRBD2
J gene: TRBJ2-3
clone size: many
CDR3 protein: CATLGTLAGGTDTQYF
CDR3 DNA: TGTGCCACCCTAGGGACCTTAGCGGGGGGCACAGATACGCAGTATTTT

CDR3 length: 14
V gene: TRBV12-3/TRBV12-4
D gene: -
J gene: TRBJ2-7
clone size: -
CDR3 protein: CASSLGRIPYEQYF
CDR3 DNA: TGTGCCAGCAGTTTAGGCCGGATTCCCTACGAGCAGTACTTC

CDR3 length: 16
V gene: TRBV10-3
D gene: TRBD1
J gene: TRBJ2-5
clone size: -
CDR3 protein: CAIRHTGTGRMETQYF
CDR3 DNA: TGTGCCATCAGGCACACCGGGACAGGGAGGATGGAGACCCAGTACTTC

CDR3 length: 14
V gene: TRBV7-6
D gene: TRBD1
J gene: TRBJ1-2
clone size: few
CDR3 protein: CASSFGGGDYGYTF
CDR3 DNA: TGTGCCAGCAGCTTTGGAGGGGGCGACTATGGCTACACCTTC

CDR3 length: 12
V gene: TRBV7-9
D gene: -
J gene: TRBJ2-5
clone size: -
CDR3 protein: CASSLQGRFQYF
CDR3 DNA: TGTGCCAGCAGCTTACAGGGCCGATTTCAGTACTTC

CDR3 length: 15
V gene: TRBV27
D gene: TRBD2
J gene: TRBJ2-3
clone size: -
CDR3 protein: CASSLGRAGLDTQYF
CDR3 DNA: TGTGCCAGCAGTTTGGGGAGGGCCGGACTAGATACGCAGTATTTT

CDR3 length: 15
V gene: TRBV7-3
D gene: -
J gene: TRBJ2-3
clone size: -
CDR3 protein: CASSPIGGSTDTQYF
CDR3 DNA: TGTGCCAGCAGCCCGATAGGGGGGAGCACAGATACGCAGTATTTT

CDR3 length: 11
V gene: TRBV29-1
D gene: -
J gene: TRBJ2-1
clone size: -
CDR3 protein: CSVVAVDEQFF
CDR3 DNA: TGCAGCGTTGTAGCGGTCGATGAGCAGTTCTTC

CDR3 length: 15
V gene: TRBV7-9
D gene: -
J gene: TRBJ2-1
clone size: -
CDR3 protein: CASSSARNRAETQFF
CDR3 DNA: TGTGCCAGCAGCTCGGCCCGGAACAGGGCAGAGACCCAGTTCTTC

CDR3 length: 14
V gene: TRBV20-1
D gene: TRBD2
J gene: TRBJ2-1
clone size: -
CDR3 protein: CSAKPGGNQETQFF
CDR3 DNA: TGCAGTGCTAAACCGGGGGGTAACCAAGAGACCCAGTTCTTC

CDR3 length: 13
V gene: TRBV12-3/TRBV12-4
D gene: -
J gene: TRBJ1-6
clone size: -
CDR3 protein: CACRVASNSPLHF
CDR3 DNA: TGTGCCTGCAGGGTGGCCTCCAATTCACCCCTCCACTTT

CDR3 length: 15
V gene: TRBV10-2
D gene: TRBD2
J gene: TRBJ2-1
clone size: few
CDR3 protein: CASSESSGNVNEQFF
CDR3 DNA: TGCGCCAGCAGTGAGTCTAGCGGGAATGTAAATGAGCAGTTCTTC

CDR3 length: 16
V gene: TRBV4-2
D gene: TRBD1
J gene: TRBJ2-7
clone size: few
CDR3 protein: CASSRGRQGATYEQYF
CDR3 DNA: TGTGCCAGCAGCCGGGGTCGACAGGGCGCTACCTACGAGCAGTACTTC

CDR3 length: 12
V gene: TRBV7-3
D gene: -
J gene: TRBJ1-4
clone size: -
CDR3 protein: CASSLSCEKLFF
CDR3 DNA: TGTGCCAGCAGCTTAAGTTGTGAAAAACTGTTTTTT

CDR3 length: 16
V gene: TRBV4-2
D gene: -
J gene: TRBJ1-1
clone size: -
CDR3 protein: CASSPLWAGENTEAFF
CDR3 DNA: TGTGCCAGCAGCCCCCTCTGGGCAGGGGAGAACACTGAAGCTTTCTTT

CDR3 length: 17
V gene: TRBV7-8
D gene: -
J gene: TRBJ1-2
clone size: -
CDR3 protein: CASSPGQSFLSNYGYTF
CDR3 DNA: TGTGCCAGCAGCCCAGGACAGAGCTTCCTTTCTAACTATGGCTACACCTTC

CDR3 length: 13
V gene: TRBV4-1
D gene: -
J gene: TRBJ2-3
clone size: many
CDR3 protein: CASSPTGNAAQYF
CDR3 DNA: TGCGCCAGCAGCCCAACAGGGAACGCAGCGCAGTATTTT

CDR3 length: 11
V gene: TRBV2
D gene: -
J gene: TRBJ2-7
clone size: -
CDR3 protein: CASSAEFEQYF
CDR3 DNA: TGTGCCAGCAGTGCAGAATTCGAGCAGTACTTC

CDR3 length: 18
V gene: TRBV11-3
D gene: -
J gene: TRBJ2-3
clone size: once
CDR3 protein: CASSLRGSGRSSTDTQYF
CDR3 DNA: TGTGCCAGCAGCTTAAGGGGGAGCGGAAGGTCTAGCACAGATACGCAGTATTTT

CDR3 length: 15
V gene: TRBV7-2
D gene: TRBD2
J gene: TRBJ2-1
clone size: few
CDR3 protein: CASSGGTSGYNEQFF
CDR3 DNA: TGTGCCAGCAGCGGCGGGACTAGTGGGTACAATGAGCAGTTCTTC

CDR3 length: 15
V gene: TRBV20-1
D gene: -
J gene: TRBJ1-5
clone size: many
CDR3 protein: CSARDIATSNQPQHF
CDR3 DNA: TGCAGTGCTAGAGATATAGCGACCAGCAATCAGCCCCAGCATTTT

CDR3 length: 11
V gene: TRBV7-2
D gene: -
J gene: TRBJ2-7
clone size: -
CDR3 protein: CASTGSGEQYF
CDR3 DNA: TGTGCCAGCACGGGATCGGGGGAGCAGTACTTC

CDR3 length: 17
V gene: TRBV5-1
D gene: TRBD1
J gene: TRBJ1-6
clone size: -
CDR3 protein: CASSRQPGQGPNSAPHF
CDR3 DNA: TGCGCCAGCAGCCGACAACCGGGACAGGGGCCCAATTCGGCCCCCCACTTT

CDR3 length: 17
V gene: TRBV28
D gene: -
J gene: TRBJ2-5
clone size: -
CDR3 protein: CASSLLRAPKAVETQYF
CDR3 DNA: TGTGCCAGCAGTCTACTCCGGGCCCCAAAGGCAGTAGAGACCCAGTACTTC

CDR3 length: 15
V gene: TRBV6-1
D gene: -
J gene: TRBJ2-5
clone size: -
CDR3 protein: CVSSEALGREETQYF
CDR3 DNA: TGTGTCAGCAGTGAAGCGCTGGGGCGCGAAGAGACCCAGTACTTC

CDR3 length: 15
V gene: TRBV6-5
D gene: TRBD1
J gene: TRBJ2-1
clone size: -
CDR3 protein: CASSYGTGPSNEQFF
CDR3 DNA: TGTGCCAGCAGTTACGGGACAGGGCCATCCAATGAGCAGTTCTTC

CDR3 length: 14
V gene: TRBV4-2
D gene: TRBD2
J gene: TRBJ2-2
clone size: -
CDR3 protein: CASSPGLAGGELFF
CDR3 DNA: TGTGCCAGCAGCCCGGGACTAGCGGGCGGGGAGCTGTTTTTT

CDR3 length: 15
V gene: TRBV4-3
D gene: -
J gene: TRBJ2-4
clone size: few
CDR3 protein: CASSQELLGPNIQYF
CDR3 DNA: TGCGCCAGCAGCCAAGAACTTCTCGGCCCAAACATTCAGTACTTC

CDR3 length: 15
V gene: TRBV7-9
D gene: TRBD1
J gene: TRBJ2-3
clone size: -
CDR3 protein: CASSFGQGATDTQYF
CDR3 DNA: TGTGCCAGCAGCTTCGGACAGGGGGCCACAGATACGCAGTATTTT

CDR3 length: 14
V gene: TRBV11-2
D gene: -
J gene: TRBJ1-2
clone size: once
CDR3 protein: CASSLSVQEYGYTF
CDR3 DNA: TGTGCCAGCAGCTTATCTGTACAGGAATATGGCTACACCTTC